Sequencing of this TCR beta chain was carried out in a study of T cell responses to AZD1222 COVID-19 vaccine. Findings of the study overall: Variant regions that are unmutated are reportedly the target of nearly half of spike-specific TCRs. Spike-specific TCR breadth and depth went up after people got two AZD1222 doses. Researchers report vaccine-associated CD4 TCRs spanning spike, with dominance at 160-218 and 743-854. The donor group comprised mostly white British people and more females; the analysis possibly underestimated clonal diversity.

Of note for this clone: As yet, its antigen is unknown.

The J segment lost 7 bases and the V segment lost 1 base, leaving 3 bases of the junction unmatched. The CDR3 is 15 amino acids. CDR1 is SEHNR, CDR2 FQNEAQ, per germline (reference sequence). Produced via immunoSEQ multiplex PCR; TCRdb's table is partial and in-frame only. The sample holds over 100,000 clones, roughly 92% seen once. V and J are TRBV7-9 and TRBJ1-4; TRBD1 matches at 10 bases. This sequence originates from an adult in good health. This specimen was peripheral blood, taken on day 0 of AZD1222 vaccination. The CDR3 DNA reads TGTGCCAGCAGCTTAGGGGGACAGGGGAGTGAAAAACTGTTTTTT. Protein: CASSLGGQGSEKLFF. The variable domain in full, with the rest retrieved from reference TRBV7-9 and TRBJ1-4, is DTGVSQNPRHKITKRGQNVTFRCDPISEHNRLYWYRQTLGQGPEFLTYFQNEAQLEKSRLLSDRFSAERPKGSFSTLEIQRTEQGDSAMYLCASSLGGQGSEKLFFGSGTQLSVL.